Detailed here is one T cell receptor beta chain. This sample stems from a study of T-cell reconstitution after alpha-beta-depleted transplantation in children. This CDR3 is built from 19 residues. CDR1 is SGHNT, CDR2 YENEEA, per germline. V lost 4 bases to trimming and J lost 0 bases, with 23 bases between them. Construction of the TCRbeta library involved unique molecular identifiers. TCRdb analysed the PCR reads with MiXCR anew, one entry per CDR3 protein. The data show approximately 400,000 distinct CDR3 sequences, approximately 10% seen once. The receptor's source is a human donor who donated a stem cell graft to a child with acute myeloid leukemia. This specimen was PBMCs from the stem cell graft donor, taken from the stem cell graft. This chain links TRBV11-3 with TRBJ2-3; D perhaps matches TRBD1 (8 bases). Here the CDR3 DNA reads TGTGCCAGCAGCTCAACAGGGGGAGGGTCCGCATTCAGCACAGATACGCAGTATTTT. Its translation is CASSSTGGGSAFSTDTQYF. Together with reference TRBV11-3 and TRBJ2-3, the CDR3 gives the full variable domain: EAGVVQSPRYKIIEKKQPVAFWCNPISGHNTLYWYLQNLGQGPELLIRYENEEAVDDSQLPKDRFSAERLKGVDSTLKIQPAELGDSAVYLCASSSTGGGSAFSTDTQYFGPGTRLTVL.